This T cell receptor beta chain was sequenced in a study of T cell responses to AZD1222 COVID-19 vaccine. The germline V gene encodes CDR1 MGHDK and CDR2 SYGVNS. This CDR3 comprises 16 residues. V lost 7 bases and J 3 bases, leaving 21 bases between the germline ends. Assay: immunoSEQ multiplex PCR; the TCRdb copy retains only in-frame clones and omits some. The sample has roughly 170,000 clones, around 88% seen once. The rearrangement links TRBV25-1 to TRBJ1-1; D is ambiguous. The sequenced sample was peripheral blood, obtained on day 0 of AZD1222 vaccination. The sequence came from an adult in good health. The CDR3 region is CASTDMGDCWDTEAFF. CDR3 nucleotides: TGTGCCAGCACCGATATGGGAGATTGCTGGGACACTGAAGCTTTCTTT.